This T cell receptor beta chain was identified during a study of blood T cell repertoires in COVID-19. The count of this clone is one. Profiling relied on immunoSEQ multiplex PCR, and the TCRdb table lists in-frame clones only, not all of them. The table has tens of thousands of clones, about 89% seen once. The sequencing input was peripheral blood. This TCR derives from a man aged 50 to 59 with active COVID-19.

CDR3 bases: TGTGCCAGCAGCACCGGACAAGGATATGCTGAAGCTTTCTTT. Amino acid sequence: CASSTGQGYAEAFF. V usage is TRBV28 and J usage is TRBJ1-1; TRBD1 is a possible D gene (5 bases). Trimming left V 6 bases short and J 6 bases short, with 17 bases between. CDR3 length equals 14 residues. The germline V gene encodes CDR1 MDHEN and CDR2 SYDVKM. The full variable domain, rest sourced from reference TRBV28 and TRBJ1-1, is DVKVTQSSRYLVKRTGEKVFLECVQDMDHENMFWYRQDPGLGLRLIYFSYDVKMKEKGDIPEGYSVSREKKERFSLILESASTNQTSMYLCASSTGQGYAEAFFGQGTRLTVV.